A selection of T cell receptor beta chains follows, all from one sample in a study of T cell repertoires in cytomegalovirus infection. TCRdb reprocessed the reads with MiXCR, giving one entry per CDR3 protein. There are approximately 500,000 distinct CDR3 sequences in the sample; more than 15% occur only once, and under 30% lies in the top ten. The sequencing sample was made of CD8+ T cells from PBMCs. The source is a human donor in good health (CMV status not recorded). Some clones in this sample may be carry-over from other donors' samples. CDR3s include the opening cysteine and the closing phenylalanine or tryptophan. Fields, in order: clone size, CDR3 length, D gene, V gene, J gene, CDR3 DNA, CDR3 protein. The D gene is left open where the match is weak. Rows may omit the clone size; those that give it use once, few, many or a size class.

clone size: many
CDR3 length: 14
D gene: TRBD1
V gene: TRBV27
J gene: TRBJ1-4
CDR3 DNA: TGTGCCAGCTCTATGACAGGGGGCGGTGAAAAACTGTTTTTT
CDR3 protein: CASSMTGGGEKLFF

clone size: NA
CDR3 length: 14
D gene: TRBD2
V gene: TRBV28
J gene: TRBJ2-5
CDR3 DNA: TGTGCCAGCAGTTCCGGGACTAGTCGGGAGACCCAGTACTTC
CDR3 protein: CASSSGTSRETQYF

clone size: many
CDR3 length: 19
D gene: NA
V gene: TRBV6-2/TRBV6-3
J gene: TRBJ2-1
CDR3 DNA: TGTGCCAGCAGTTACCCCACGAAACCTGAATCTGAACAGGGCAATGAGCAGTTCTTC
CDR3 protein: CASSYPTKPESEQGNEQFF

clone size: many
CDR3 length: 16
D gene: NA
V gene: TRBV5-1
J gene: TRBJ2-5
CDR3 DNA: TGCGCCAGCAGCTTGATAGGGGGGGCTGTACAAGAGACCCAGTACTTC
CDR3 protein: CASSLIGGAVQETQYF

clone size: few
CDR3 length: 16
D gene: NA
V gene: TRBV5-3
J gene: TRBJ2-1
CDR3 DNA: TGTGCCAGAAGCTCGGGCCGGGACCCCTCCTACAATGAGCAGTTCTTC
CDR3 protein: CARSSGRDPSYNEQFF

clone size: many
CDR3 length: 17
D gene: NA
V gene: TRBV6-5
J gene: TRBJ2-5
CDR3 DNA: TGTGCCAGCAGCTTGGAGAGGGACCGGGTGATTGGAGAGACCCAGTACTTC
CDR3 protein: CASSLERDRVIGETQYF

clone size: many
CDR3 length: 15
D gene: NA
V gene: TRBV7-3
J gene: TRBJ1-2
CDR3 DNA: TGTGCCAGCAGCCCTAAAGGGGGGCAGGCTGTCGGCTACACCTTC
CDR3 protein: CASSPKGGQAVGYTF

clone size: NA
CDR3 length: 13
D gene: NA
V gene: TRBV27
J gene: TRBJ1-1
CDR3 DNA: TGTGCCAGCAGCGGACAGAAGGACACTGAAGCTTTCTTT
CDR3 protein: CASSGQKDTEAFF

clone size: many
CDR3 length: 16
D gene: TRBD1
V gene: TRBV7-6
J gene: TRBJ1-1
CDR3 DNA: TGTGCCAGCAGCTTTCTAACAGGGGAGGTGAACACTGAAGCTTTCTTT
CDR3 protein: CASSFLTGEVNTEAFF

clone size: many
CDR3 length: 15
D gene: NA
V gene: TRBV27
J gene: TRBJ2-5
CDR3 DNA: TGTGCCAGCAGTCCGGTGGTTGGGGACCGAGAGACCCAGTACTTC
CDR3 protein: CASSPVVGDRETQYF

clone size: many
CDR3 length: 13
D gene: NA
V gene: TRBV19
J gene: TRBJ1-6
CDR3 DNA: TGTGCCACTGCGACAGAGGCGAATTCACCCCTCCACTTT
CDR3 protein: CATATEANSPLHF

clone size: many
CDR3 length: 16
D gene: NA
V gene: TRBV11-1
J gene: TRBJ2-3
CDR3 DNA: TGTGCCAGCAGCTTAGAATCGGCGGCCCGCACAGATACGCAGTATTTT
CDR3 protein: CASSLESAARTDTQYF

clone size: NA
CDR3 length: 16
D gene: TRBD1
V gene: TRBV20-1
J gene: TRBJ2-2
CDR3 DNA: TGCAGTGCTAGAGATACCACAGGGGGACACACCGGGGAGCTGTTTTTT
CDR3 protein: CSARDTTGGHTGELFF

clone size: many
CDR3 length: 15
D gene: TRBD2
V gene: TRBV7-9
J gene: TRBJ2-1
CDR3 DNA: TGTGCCAGCAGCTTATTGACTAGCGGAAACAATGAGCAGTTCTTC
CDR3 protein: CASSLLTSGNNEQFF

clone size: many
CDR3 length: 12
D gene: NA
V gene: TRBV7-9
J gene: TRBJ2-5
CDR3 DNA: TGTGCCAGCAGCTTAAAGGGGGAGACCCAGTACTTC
CDR3 protein: CASSLKGETQYF

clone size: few
CDR3 length: 16
D gene: TRBD2
V gene: TRBV28
J gene: TRBJ2-3
CDR3 DNA: TGTGCCAGCAGTAGGACTAGCGGACTTAGCACAGATACGCAGTATTTT
CDR3 protein: CASSRTSGLSTDTQYF

clone size: NA
CDR3 length: 20
D gene: NA
V gene: TRBV11-2
J gene: TRBJ1-3
CDR3 DNA: TGTGCCAGCAACCAATGGTGGAGGGGATCGGGGAAAGACTCTGGAAACACCATATATTTT
CDR3 protein: CASNQWWRGSGKDSGNTIYF

clone size: NA
CDR3 length: 14
D gene: TRBD2
V gene: TRBV20-1
J gene: TRBJ2-2
CDR3 DNA: TGCGGGGGCCAGCGGGAGGGGGGGACCGGGGAGCTGTTTTTT
CDR3 protein: CGGQREGGTGELFF

clone size: many
CDR3 length: 11
D gene: NA
V gene: TRBV7-2
J gene: TRBJ1-1
CDR3 DNA: TGTGCCAGCAGCTATTACACTGAAGCTTTCTTT
CDR3 protein: CASSYYTEAFF

clone size: many
CDR3 length: 17
D gene: NA
V gene: TRBV7-6
J gene: TRBJ2-7
CDR3 DNA: TGTGCCAGCAGCCCAGGGGGGCCGACTGAAGAACCCTACGAGCAGTACTTC
CDR3 protein: CASSPGGPTEEPYEQYF

clone size: NA
CDR3 length: 14
D gene: NA
V gene: TRBV6-6
J gene: TRBJ1-5
CDR3 DNA: TGTGCCAGCGTCGCGGGAGATAGCAATCAGCCCCAGCATTTT
CDR3 protein: CASVAGDSNQPQHF

clone size: few
CDR3 length: 12
D gene: NA
V gene: TRBV5-4
J gene: TRBJ1-1
CDR3 DNA: TGTGCCAGCAGCTGGGGGGAATCTGAAGCTTTCTTT
CDR3 protein: CASSWGESEAFF

clone size: many
CDR3 length: 16
D gene: TRBD2
V gene: TRBV6-5
J gene: TRBJ2-1
CDR3 DNA: TGTGCCAGCAGTTATCTTACTAGCGGGAGGAGCAATGAGCAGTTCTTC
CDR3 protein: CASSYLTSGRSNEQFF

clone size: many
CDR3 length: 16
D gene: NA
V gene: TRBV7-8
J gene: TRBJ2-1
CDR3 DNA: TGTGCCAGCAGCTCCGATGATTCCAGCTCCTACAATGAGCAGTTCTTC
CDR3 protein: CASSSDDSSSYNEQFF

clone size: many
CDR3 length: 15
D gene: TRBD1
V gene: TRBV7-3
J gene: TRBJ2-7
CDR3 DNA: TGTGCCAGCAGCCTATACAGGGGGTCGGGATACGAGCAGTACTTC
CDR3 protein: CASSLYRGSGYEQYF

clone size: NA
CDR3 length: 15
D gene: TRBD2
V gene: TRBV9
J gene: TRBJ2-1
CDR3 DNA: TGTGCCAGCAGCCCTGAGCGGGGGGGGCGGGGAGAGCAGTTCTTC
CDR3 protein: CASSPERGGRGEQFF

clone size: NA
CDR3 length: 16
D gene: NA
V gene: TRBV5-1
J gene: TRBJ1-1
CDR3 DNA: TGCGCCAGCACCCCATTCCTCGGGCGTCCGGACACTGAAGCTTTCTTT
CDR3 protein: CASTPFLGRPDTEAFF

clone size: NA
CDR3 length: 13
D gene: NA
V gene: TRBV6-6
J gene: TRBJ2-7
CDR3 DNA: TGTGCCAGCAGTTGCTGGGTCTCCGACGAGCAGTACTTC
CDR3 protein: CASSCWVSDEQYF

clone size: many
CDR3 length: 16
D gene: TRBD1
V gene: TRBV7-6
J gene: TRBJ1-5
CDR3 DNA: TGTGCCAGCAGCTTAGCCGAGGGGGCGCGAGGTCAGCCCCAGCATTTT
CDR3 protein: CASSLAEGARGQPQHF

clone size: few
CDR3 length: 15
D gene: NA
V gene: TRBV28
J gene: TRBJ2-1
CDR3 DNA: TGTGCCAGCAGTTTCCAGTGGGAGCGGGACAATGAGCAGTTCTTC
CDR3 protein: CASSFQWERDNEQFF

clone size: NA
CDR3 length: 14
D gene: NA
V gene: TRBV27
J gene: TRBJ1-1
CDR3 DNA: TGTGCCAGCAGTTTCGGCGGGACGAACACTGAAGCTTTCTTT
CDR3 protein: CASSFGGTNTEAFF

clone size: few
CDR3 length: 12
D gene: TRBD2
V gene: TRBV6-6
J gene: TRBJ2-7
CDR3 DNA: TGTGCCAGCCGGGACTATCCCTACGAGCAGTACTTC
CDR3 protein: CASRDYPYEQYF

clone size: many
CDR3 length: 15
D gene: TRBD2
V gene: TRBV6-5
J gene: TRBJ2-1
CDR3 DNA: TGTGCCAGCACCCACGGGGAGGGGCAGGCCAATGAGCAGTTCTTC
CDR3 protein: CASTHGEGQANEQFF

clone size: many
CDR3 length: 15
D gene: NA
V gene: TRBV7-9
J gene: TRBJ2-7
CDR3 DNA: TGTGCCAGCAGCCACCCCCCGGAGGGTACCTACGAGCAGTACTTC
CDR3 protein: CASSHPPEGTYEQYF

clone size: NA
CDR3 length: 14
D gene: NA
V gene: TRBV20-1
J gene: TRBJ2-7
CDR3 DNA: TGCAGTGCTAGAGAGTACTCCCGTTCCTACGAGCAGTACTTC
CDR3 protein: CSAREYSRSYEQYF

clone size: NA
CDR3 length: 14
D gene: NA
V gene: TRBV12-5
J gene: TRBJ2-1
CDR3 DNA: TGTGCTAGTGGTACGGGGGCGGACTACAATGAGCAGTTCTTC
CDR3 protein: CASGTGADYNEQFF

clone size: many
CDR3 length: 15
D gene: NA
V gene: TRBV28
J gene: TRBJ1-1
CDR3 DNA: TGTGCCAGCAGTGCCCCAGTAGAAGGGCACACTGAAGCTTTCTTT
CDR3 protein: CASSAPVEGHTEAFF

clone size: few
CDR3 length: 18
D gene: NA
V gene: TRBV5-1
J gene: TRBJ2-4
CDR3 DNA: TGCGCCAGGACGATGGAGATAAGGGGTGGCGGTGCCAAAAACATTCAGTACTTC
CDR3 protein: CARTMEIRGGGAKNIQYF

clone size: many
CDR3 length: 14
D gene: NA
V gene: TRBV10-3
J gene: TRBJ2-5
CDR3 DNA: TGTGCCATCAGTGACCGTCAGGACCAAGAGACCCAGTACTTC
CDR3 protein: CAISDRQDQETQYF

clone size: NA
CDR3 length: 15
D gene: NA
V gene: TRBV27
J gene: TRBJ1-4
CDR3 DNA: TGTGCCAGCAGTCCCTACAGGGAGACTAATGAAAAACTGTTTTTT
CDR3 protein: CASSPYRETNEKLFF